These 8 T cell receptor beta chains came from one sample sequenced in a study of blood T cell repertoires in COVID-19. TCRdb's copy holds only in-frame clones and misses some; the assay was immunoSEQ multiplex PCR. The sample yields some 100,000 clones, approximately 93% seen once. Source material: peripheral blood. The receptors were gathered from a man in his fifties with active COVID-19.

The chain employs TRBV5-1 and TRBJ2-1; 10 bases are a match to TRBD2. V gave up 5 bases and J gave up 5 bases; unmatched junction bases: 7. The CDR3 contains 15 residues. Germline V gene sequence: CDR1 SGHRS, CDR2 YFSETQ. The DNA for the CDR3 is TGCGCCAGCAGAAATAGCGGGGGGCCGAACAATGAGCAGTTCTTC. Translating it yields CASRNSGGPNNEQFF.

The V and J genes are TRBV25-1 and TRBJ2-6, with unresolved D. Per germline, CDR1 MGHDK and CDR2 SYGVNS. Trimming took off 8 bases at V and 0 bases at J, with 8 bases between the two ends. The CDR3 extends over 14 amino acids. The CDR3 nucleotides read TGTGCCAGCGGTCTATCCTCTGGGGCCAACGTCCTGACTTTC. This translates into CASGLSSGANVLTF. Complete variable domain (other parts from reference TRBV25-1 and TRBJ2-6): EADIYQTPRYLVIGTGKKITLECSQTMGHDKMYWYQQDPGMELHLIHYSYGVNSTEKGDLSSESTVSRIRTEHFPLTLESARPSHTSQYLCASGLSSGANVLTFGAGSRLTVL.

With regard to this clone: Additional DNA sequences in this sample encode the identical CDR3. The chain combines TRBV5-1 with TRBJ2-3; 8 positions agree with TRBD1. V lost 0 bases to trimming and J lost 0 bases; unmatched junction nucleotides: 0. The CDR3 is made up of 15 amino acids. Germline V lookup: CDR1 SGHRS, CDR2 YFSETQ. CDR3 in DNA: TGCGCCAGCAGCTTGGGACAGGGGAGCACAGATACGCAGTATTTT. This translates into CASSLGQGSTDTQYF.

The J gene is TRBJ2-5, the V gene TRBV7-4; no clear D gene. The germline V gene encodes CDR1 SGHVT and CDR2 SQSDAQ. The CDR3 has 12 residues. V was cut by 5 bases and J by 2 bases, with 6 bases left in between. CDR3 in amino acids: CASSPFQETQYF. In DNA form, the CDR3 reads TGTGCCAGCAGCCCCTTTCAAGAGACCCAGTACTTC.

This clone was detected once. This chain links TRBV27 with TRBJ1-4; D is possibly TRBD1 (6 bases). In germline, CDR1 is MNHEY, CDR2 SMNVEV (reference sequence). The CDR3 extends over 14 amino acids. The V and J ends lost 4 bases and 8 bases respectively, with 14 bases between them. The CDR3 DNA is TGTGCCAGCAGTTCGACAGGCACAGGCGAAAAACTGTTTTTT. Amino acids: CASSSTGTGEKLFF. Drawing the rest from reference TRBV27 and TRBJ1-4, the complete variable domain is EAQVTQNPRYLITVTGKKLTVTCSQNMNHEYMSWYRQDPGLGLRQIYYSMNVEVTDKGDVPEGYKVSRKEKRNFPLILESPSPNQTSLYFCASSSTGTGEKLFFGSGTQLSVL.

The rearrangement joins TRBV19 to TRBJ1-5, with D tentatively TRBD1 (5 bases). The CDR3 runs to 14 residues. Germline V gives CDR1 LNHDA, CDR2 SQIVND (reference sequence). V was clipped by 6 bases and J by 6 bases, with 15 bases between them. Here the CDR3 reads CASRKKQGGQPQHF. The CDR3 DNA reads TGTGCCAGTAGGAAGAAGCAGGGCGGTCAGCCCCAGCATTTT.

The chain is built from TRBV7-9 and TRBJ2-7; D may be TRBD2 (6 bases). V lost 5 bases to trimming and J lost 4 bases, with 21 bases between them. Per germline, CDR1 SEHNR and CDR2 FQNEAQ (reference sequence). CDR3 length: 16 residues. This CDR3 is CASSPVRDFPRYEQYF. CDR3 coding DNA: TGTGCCAGCAGCCCTGTACGGGACTTCCCTCGGTACGAGCAGTACTTC.

The chain has TRBV2 and TRBJ2-7, with 9 bases that match TRBD1. V lost 6 bases and J lost 3; bases outside the gene matches: 6. CDR3 size: 14 residues. Germline CDR1 is SNHLY and CDR2 is FYNNEI. The DNA for the CDR3 is TGTGCCAGCAGGGGACAGGGTGGACTCTACGAGCAGTACTTC. Translated, it gives CASRGQGGLYEQYF.